This T cell receptor (beta chain) was profiled in a study of CD8+CD57+ T cells in acquired aplastic anemia. Unmatched junction bases numbered 4, after V lost 3 bases and J lost 9 bases. Germline assignment: CDR1 LNHDA and CDR2 SQIVND (reference sequence). This CDR3 is 15 amino acids long. Patients included in sequencing had previously demonstrated CD8+CD57+ cell expansion by flow cytometry. Among the patients, none had received any therapy at the time of blood sampling. The template for TCR beta VDJ and CDR3 sequence profiling was genomic DNA. Each CDR3 protein gets one entry after TCRdb re-called the reads with MiXCR. The table lists about 160,000 distinct CDR3 sequences, more than 40% of them singletons.

The rearrangement links TRBV19 to TRBJ1-6; 11 bases fit TRBD1. The sequenced sample was sorted CD4+, CD8+, or CD8+CD57+ T cells (not recorded which) from PBMCs. The receptor comes from a human donor with aplastic anemia. Written as DNA, the CDR3 is TGTGCCAGTAGTATGGGGGACAGGGGGAGTTCACCCCTCCACTTT. This codes for CASSMGDRGSSPLHF.